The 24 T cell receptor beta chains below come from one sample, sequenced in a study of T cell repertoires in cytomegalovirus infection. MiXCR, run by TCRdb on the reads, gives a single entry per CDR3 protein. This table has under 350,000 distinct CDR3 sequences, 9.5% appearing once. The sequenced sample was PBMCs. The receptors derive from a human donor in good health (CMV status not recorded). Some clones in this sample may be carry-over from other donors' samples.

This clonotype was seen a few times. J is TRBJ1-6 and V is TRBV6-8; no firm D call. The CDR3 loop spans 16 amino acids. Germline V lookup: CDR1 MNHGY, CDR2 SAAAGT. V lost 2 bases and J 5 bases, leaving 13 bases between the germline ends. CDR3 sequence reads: CASSYRPASDNSPLHF. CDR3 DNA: TGTGCCAGCAGTTACCGTCCGGCATCCGATAATTCACCCCTCCACTTT.

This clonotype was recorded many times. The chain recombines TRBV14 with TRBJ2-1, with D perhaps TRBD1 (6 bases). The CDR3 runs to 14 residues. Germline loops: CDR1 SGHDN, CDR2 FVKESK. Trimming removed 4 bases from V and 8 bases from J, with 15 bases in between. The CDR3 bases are TGTGCCAGCAGCCGACAGAGGTCAGGGGATGAGCAGTTCTTC. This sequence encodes CASSRQRSGDEQFF.

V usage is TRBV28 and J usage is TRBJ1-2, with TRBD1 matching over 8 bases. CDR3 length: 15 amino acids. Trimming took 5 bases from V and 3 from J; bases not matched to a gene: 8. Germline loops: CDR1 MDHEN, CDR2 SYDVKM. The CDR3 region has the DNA TGTGCCAGCAGTATGCACAGGGGGGGACACTATGGCTACACCTTC. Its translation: CASSMHRGGHYGYTF.

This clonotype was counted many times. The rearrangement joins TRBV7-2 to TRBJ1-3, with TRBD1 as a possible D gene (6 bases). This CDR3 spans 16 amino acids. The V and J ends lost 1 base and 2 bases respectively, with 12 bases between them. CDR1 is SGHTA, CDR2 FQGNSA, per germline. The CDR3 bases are TGTGCCAGCAGCTTAGTTTGGCAGGGGCCTGGAAACACCATATATTTT. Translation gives CASSLVWQGPGNTIYF.

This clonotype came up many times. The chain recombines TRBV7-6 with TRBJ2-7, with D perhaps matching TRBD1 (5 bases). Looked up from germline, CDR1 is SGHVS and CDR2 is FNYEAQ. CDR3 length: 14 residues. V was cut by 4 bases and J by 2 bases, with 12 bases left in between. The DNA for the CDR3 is TGTGCCAGCAGCTACGGACAACCGGCCTACGAGCAGTACTTC. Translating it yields CASSYGQPAYEQYF.

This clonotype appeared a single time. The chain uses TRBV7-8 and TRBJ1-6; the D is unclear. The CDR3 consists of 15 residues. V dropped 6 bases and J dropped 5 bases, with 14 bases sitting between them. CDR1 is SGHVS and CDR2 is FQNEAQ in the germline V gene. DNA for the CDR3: TGTGCCAGCAGGAAATCGGAAGATCATAATTCACCCCTCCACTTT. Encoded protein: CASRKSEDHNSPLHF.

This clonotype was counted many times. The CDR3 DNA reads as TGTGCCAGCAGCTTAGCGGGGAGAGGTTGGGTACGCACAGATACGCAGTATTTT. This encodes CASSLAGRGWVRTDTQYF. The chain has TRBV7-6 and TRBJ2-3; perhaps TRBD2 as D (5 bases). Germline V gene lookup returns CDR1 SGHVS and CDR2 FNYEAQ. This CDR3 comprises 18 residues. Trimming pared 0 bases from V and 1 base from J, leaving 17 bases between. The full variable domain, its missing parts supplied by reference TRBV7-6 and TRBJ2-3, is GAGVSQSPRYKVTKRGQDVALRCDPISGHVSLYWYRQALGQGPEFLTYFNYEAQQDKSGLPNDRFSAERPEGSISTLTIQRTEQRDSAMYRCASSLAGRGWVRTDTQYFGPGTRLTVL.

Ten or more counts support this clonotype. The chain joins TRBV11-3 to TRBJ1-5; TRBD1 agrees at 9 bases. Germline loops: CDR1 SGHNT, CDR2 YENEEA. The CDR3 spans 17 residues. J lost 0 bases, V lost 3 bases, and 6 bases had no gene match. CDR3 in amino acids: CASSFPGTGYSNQPQHF. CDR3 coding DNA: TGTGCCAGCAGCTTCCCCGGGACAGGGTATAGCAATCAGCCCCAGCATTTT.

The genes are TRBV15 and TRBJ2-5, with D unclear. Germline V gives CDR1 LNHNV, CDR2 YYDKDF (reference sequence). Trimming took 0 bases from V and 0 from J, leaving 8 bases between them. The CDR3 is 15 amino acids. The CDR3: CATSRDGRYQETQYF. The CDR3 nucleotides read TGTGCCACCAGCAGAGATGGGCGGTACCAAGAGACCCAGTACTTC.

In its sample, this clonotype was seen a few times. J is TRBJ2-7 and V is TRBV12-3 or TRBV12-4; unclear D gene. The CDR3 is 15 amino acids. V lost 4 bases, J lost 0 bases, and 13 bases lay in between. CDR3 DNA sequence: TGTGCCAGCAGTTATTCTGACTCCTACTCCTACGAGCAGTACTTC. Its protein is CASSYSDSYSYEQYF.

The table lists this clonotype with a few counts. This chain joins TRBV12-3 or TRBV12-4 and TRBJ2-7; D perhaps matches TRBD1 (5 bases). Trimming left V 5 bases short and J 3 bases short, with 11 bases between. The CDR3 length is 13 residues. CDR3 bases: TGTGCCAGCAGTCTCGACGGACACTACGAGCAGTACTTC. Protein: CASSLDGHYEQYF.

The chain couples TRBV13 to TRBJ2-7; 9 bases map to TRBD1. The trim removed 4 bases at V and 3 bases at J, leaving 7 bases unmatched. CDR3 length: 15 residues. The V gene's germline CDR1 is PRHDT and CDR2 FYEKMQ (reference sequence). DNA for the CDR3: TGTGCCAGCAGCTCGTCCGGGACAGGGTTCTACGAGCAGTACTTC. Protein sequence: CASSSSGTGFYEQYF.

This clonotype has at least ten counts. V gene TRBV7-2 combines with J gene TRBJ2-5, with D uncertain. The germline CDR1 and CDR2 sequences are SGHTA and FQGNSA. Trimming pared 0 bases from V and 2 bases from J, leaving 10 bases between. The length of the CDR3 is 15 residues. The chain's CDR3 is CASSLANTKQETQYF. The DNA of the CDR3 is TGTGCCAGCAGCTTAGCGAACACAAAACAAGAGACCCAGTACTTC.

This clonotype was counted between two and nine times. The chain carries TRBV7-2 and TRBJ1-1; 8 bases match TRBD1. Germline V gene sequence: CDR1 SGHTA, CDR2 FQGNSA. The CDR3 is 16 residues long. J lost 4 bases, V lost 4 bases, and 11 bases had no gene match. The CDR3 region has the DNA TGTGCCAGCAGCTCTAGACAGGGGACAGGCTTCACTGAAGCTTTCTTT. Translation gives CASSSRQGTGFTEAFF. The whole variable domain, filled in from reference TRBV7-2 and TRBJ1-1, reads GAGVSQSPSNKVTEKGKDVELRCDPISGHTALYWYRQSLGQGLEFLIYFQGNSAPDKSGLPSDRFSAERTGGSVSTLTIQRTQQEDSAVYLCASSSRQGTGFTEAFFGQGTRLTVV.

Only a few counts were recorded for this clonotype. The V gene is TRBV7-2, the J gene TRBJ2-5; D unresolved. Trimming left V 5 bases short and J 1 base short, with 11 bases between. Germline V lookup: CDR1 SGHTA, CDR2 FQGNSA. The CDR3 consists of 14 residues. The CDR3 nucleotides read TGTGCCAGCAGCCCCTCACTTAGCCAAGAGACCCAGTACTTC. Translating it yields CASSPSLSQETQYF.

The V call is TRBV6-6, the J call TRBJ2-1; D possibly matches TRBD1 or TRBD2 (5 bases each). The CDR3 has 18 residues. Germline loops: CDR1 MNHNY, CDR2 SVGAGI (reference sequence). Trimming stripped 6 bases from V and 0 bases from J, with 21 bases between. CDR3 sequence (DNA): TGTGCCAGCAGGGCTGGAGGACAACATTTGAGCTCCTACAATGAGCAGTTCTTC. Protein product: CASRAGGQHLSSYNEQFF.

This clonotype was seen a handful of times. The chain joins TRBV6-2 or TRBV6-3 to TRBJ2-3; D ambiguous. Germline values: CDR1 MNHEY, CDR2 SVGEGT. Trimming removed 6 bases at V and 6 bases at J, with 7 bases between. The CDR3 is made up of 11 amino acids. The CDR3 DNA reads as TGTGCCAGCAGCCCCTCCGATACGCAGTATTTT. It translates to CASSPSDTQYF.

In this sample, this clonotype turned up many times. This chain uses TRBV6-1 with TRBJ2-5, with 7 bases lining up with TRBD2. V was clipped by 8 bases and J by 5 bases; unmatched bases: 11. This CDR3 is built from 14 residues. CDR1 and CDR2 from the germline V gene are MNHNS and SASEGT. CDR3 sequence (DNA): TGTGCCAGCGTGGCTAGCGGTTTTCGTGAGACCCAGTACTTC. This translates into CASVASGFRETQYF.

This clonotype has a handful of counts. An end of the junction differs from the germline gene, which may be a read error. CDR3 amino acids: CASSHAIGTGDSPLHF. The CDR3 DNA follows: TGTGCCAGCAGCCATGCTATCGGGACAGGGGATTCACCCCTCCACTTT. The V gene is TRBV4-1, the J gene TRBJ1-6, with 10 bases that match TRBD1. The length of the CDR3 is 16 residues. Germline values: CDR1 MGHRA, CDR2 YSYEKL.

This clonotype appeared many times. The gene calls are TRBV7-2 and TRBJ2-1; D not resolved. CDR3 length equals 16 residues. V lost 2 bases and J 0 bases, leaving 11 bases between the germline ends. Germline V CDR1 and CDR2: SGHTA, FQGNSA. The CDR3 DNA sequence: TGTGCCAGCAGCTTATGGTCTGTCGGCTCCTACAATGAGCAGTTCTTC. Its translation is CASSLWSVGSYNEQFF.

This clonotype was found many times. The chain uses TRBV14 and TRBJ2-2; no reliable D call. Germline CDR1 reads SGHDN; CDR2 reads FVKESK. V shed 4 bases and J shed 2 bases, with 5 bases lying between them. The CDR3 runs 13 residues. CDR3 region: CASSRGNTGELFF. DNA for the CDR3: TGTGCCAGCAGCCGGGGAAACACCGGGGAGCTGTTTTTT.

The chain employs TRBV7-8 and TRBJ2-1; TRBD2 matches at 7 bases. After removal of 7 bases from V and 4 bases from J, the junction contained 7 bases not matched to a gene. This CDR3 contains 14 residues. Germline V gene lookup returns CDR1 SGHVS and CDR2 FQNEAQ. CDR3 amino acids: CASTLTSAYNEQFF. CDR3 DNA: TGTGCCAGCACCCTAACTAGCGCATACAATGAGCAGTTCTTC.

CDR3 sequence: CASSLTPFPEQYF. The CDR3 coding sequence is TGTGCCAGCAGCTTAACGCCCTTCCCCGAGCAGTACTTC. This chain joins TRBV7-2 and TRBJ2-7, with D hard to call. CDR1 SGHTA and CDR2 FQGNSA come from the germline V gene. There are 13 residues in the CDR3. V lost 2 bases and J 6 bases, leaving 11 bases between the germline ends.

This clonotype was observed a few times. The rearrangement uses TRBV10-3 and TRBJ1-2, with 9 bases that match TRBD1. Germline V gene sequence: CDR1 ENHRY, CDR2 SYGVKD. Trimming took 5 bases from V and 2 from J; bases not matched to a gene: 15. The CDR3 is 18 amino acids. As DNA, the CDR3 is TGTGCCATCAGTAGGGGGACAGGGAGGCAAGAAGGGAACTATGGCTACACCTTC. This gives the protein CAISRGTGRQEGNYGYTF.